The subject of this entry is one T cell receptor beta chain. The sample belongs to a study of T cells in tumors after PD-1 blockade. Germline trimming cut 5 bases from V and 4 bases from J; bases unmatched to any gene: 8. In germline, CDR1 is SEHNR, CDR2 FQNEAQ (reference sequence). This CDR3 is built from 15 residues. Generated by immunoSEQ multiplex PCR, the TCRdb table keeps only in-frame clones and is missing some. The profile shows about 47,000 clones, just under 80% of them singletons. The chain uses TRBV7-9 and TRBJ2-7, with 10 bases identical to TRBD1. The sample was PBMCs, taken before anti-PD-1 treatment. The origin of this receptor is a human donor with basal cell carcinoma. DNA of the CDR3: TGTGCCAGCAGCCAGAGACAGGGGGCAATGTACGAGCAGTACTTC. Protein sequence: CASSQRQGAMYEQYF.